The 10 T cell receptor beta chains below were found in one sample sequenced in a study of T cell changes during pregnancy in multiple sclerosis. The table came from immunoSEQ multiplex PCR; TCRdb's copy has only in-frame clones and leaves some out. Of roughly 48,000 clones listed, roughly 92% are singletons. The material sequenced was CD4+ T cells from peripheral blood mononuclear cells, taken in the third trimester of pregnancy. These receptors were collected from a female donor with multiple sclerosis, enrolled in a pregnancy study.

The chain couples TRBV7-9 to TRBJ1-1; the D is unclear. The CDR3 is 13 residues long. Trimming left V 8 bases short and J 4 bases short, with 14 bases between. Germline V gene data show CDR1 as SEHNR and CDR2 as FQNEAQ (reference sequence). In DNA, the CDR3 is TGTGCCAGCCTGGATCCTCGGGGCACTGAAGCTTTCTTT. Encoded protein: CASLDPRGTEAFF.

V usage is TRBV5-5 and J usage is TRBJ1-1, with 9 positions matching TRBD1. The V gene's germline CDR1 is SGHKS and CDR2 YYEKEE (reference sequence). CDR3 length equals 14 residues. Trimming removed 4 bases from V and 6 bases from J; junction bases left unmatched: 7. CDR3 loop: CASSTGQGVAEAFF. The CDR3 DNA follows: TGTGCCAGCAGCACGGGACAGGGAGTCGCTGAAGCTTTCTTT.

The table lists this clone with a count of one. The V gene is TRBV7-8, the J gene TRBJ2-7; 8 bases map to TRBD1. Germline loops: CDR1 SGHVS, CDR2 FQNEAQ. The CDR3 runs to 16 residues. The junction had 16 bases not matched to a gene; V was cut back by 6 bases and J by 6 bases. This CDR3 reads CASSRVPQGAAGEQYF. The CDR3 DNA follows: TGTGCCAGCAGTCGTGTCCCCCAGGGGGCAGCGGGCGAGCAGTACTTC.

CDR3 loop: CASSPTGRDTGELFF. CDR3 DNA: TGTGCCAGCAGCCCGACAGGGCGGGACACCGGGGAGCTGTTTTTT. The chain combines TRBV5-6 with TRBJ2-2, with 7 bases lining up with TRBD1. Trimming took 4 bases from V and 3 from J; bases not matched to a gene: 6. CDR1 is SGHDT, CDR2 YYEEEE, per germline. CDR3 length: 15 residues.

The chain links TRBV28 to TRBJ1-2, with unresolved D. Trimming removed 3 bases from V and 4 bases from J, with 12 bases in between. The germline gives CDR1 MDHEN, CDR2 SYDVKM. The CDR3 contains 14 residues. The CDR3 bases are TGTGCCAGCAGTTTCCGACGGCAGGCCTATGGCTACACCTTC. Translated, it gives CASSFRRQAYGYTF.

The chain employs TRBV19 and TRBJ2-7; D remains unclear. Germline lookup yields CDR1 LNHDA and CDR2 SQIVND (reference sequence). The V and J ends lost 3 bases and 7 bases respectively, with 19 bases between them. CDR3 length: 15 amino acids. Written as DNA, the CDR3 is TGTGCCAGTAGTATTGGGCCCCTTCAATATTGGGAGCAGTACTTC. The encoded protein is CASSIGPLQYWEQYF.

In this sample, this clone turned up once. The rearrangement uses TRBV10-1 and TRBJ2-3; 9 nucleotides match TRBD1. Germline trimming cut 1 base from V and 6 bases from J; bases unmatched to any gene: 2. The germline gives CDR1 WNHNN, CDR2 SYGVQD (reference sequence). This CDR3 is 14 amino acids long. The CDR3 loop is CASSEYRGPDTQYF. The CDR3 DNA sequence: TGCGCCAGCAGTGAGTACAGGGGGCCCGATACGCAGTATTTT.

The chain links TRBV4-2 to TRBJ2-3; a weak D match, TRBD1 (5 bases). The length of the CDR3 is 14 residues. CDR1 and CDR2 (germline): LGHNA, YNFKEQ. V lost 2 bases, J lost 5 bases, and 11 bases lay in between. This CDR3 is CASSQRGLGDTQYF. The CDR3 nucleotides are TGTGCCAGCAGCCAAAGGGGTCTAGGAGATACGCAGTATTTT.

This sequence joins TRBV5-5 and TRBJ2-7; TRBD2 matches at 7 bases. This CDR3 is built from 13 residues. Unmatched junction bases numbered 10, after V lost 7 bases and J lost 6 bases. Germline CDR1 is SGHKS and CDR2 is YYEKEE (reference sequence). CDR3: CASWSAGVREQYF. The CDR3 DNA reads as TGTGCCAGCTGGAGCGCGGGAGTTCGCGAGCAGTACTTC.

The chain links TRBV5-1 to TRBJ2-7; D may be TRBD2 (6 bases). Germline CDR1 is SGHRS and CDR2 is YFSETQ. The CDR3 totals 16 residues. V was pared by 4 bases and J by 0 bases, with 17 bases between. This CDR3 reads CASSPRRDFLSYEQYF. In nucleotides, the CDR3 is TGCGCCAGCAGCCCCCGACGGGACTTCCTCTCCTACGAGCAGTACTTC.